The rows below give T cell receptor beta chains drawn from one sample of a study of neoadjuvant anti-PD-1 for oral cavity cancer. Generated by immunoSEQ multiplex PCR, the TCRdb table keeps only in-frame clones and is missing some. The sample has about 14,000 clones; roughly 73% are singletons. The sequencing here drew on PBMCs, taken before nivolumab (anti-PD-1) treatment. The receptors stem from a person aged 35 to 85 with oral cavity squamous cell carcinoma. Each CDR3 is given with its conserved first and last residue. The D gene is left open where the match is weak. A clone size is listed for some rows: how often the clone was seen (once, few, many), or a class if it is expanded.

j_gene: TRBJ2-3
d_gene: -
v_gene: TRBV10-1
abundance: once
CDR3nt: TGCGCCAGCAGTGAGAACCAGGCCACCAAGGATTCAGATACGCAGTATTTT
CDR3aa: CASSENQATKDSDTQYF

j_gene: TRBJ2-7
d_gene: -
v_gene: TRBV18
abundance: -
CDR3nt: TGTGCCAGCTCACCCGACAGGATCACCTACGAGCAGTACTTC
CDR3aa: CASSPDRITYEQYF

j_gene: TRBJ2-4
d_gene: -
v_gene: TRBV7-8
abundance: -
CDR3nt: TGTGCCAGCAGCCCAGACCGTTCCAAAAACATTCAGTACTTC
CDR3aa: CASSPDRSKNIQYF

j_gene: TRBJ1-5
d_gene: -
v_gene: TRBV2
abundance: -
CDR3nt: TGTGCCAGCAGTGGACGTGATTTGAGCAATCAGCCCCAGCATTTT
CDR3aa: CASSGRDLSNQPQHF

j_gene: TRBJ2-2
d_gene: TRBD1
v_gene: TRBV11-2
abundance: -
CDR3nt: TGTGCCAGCAGCTTGGGACAGGGAGCCGGGGAGCTGTTTTTT
CDR3aa: CASSLGQGAGELFF

j_gene: TRBJ2-1
d_gene: -
v_gene: TRBV4-2
abundance: -
CDR3nt: TGTGCCAGCAGCCAAGAAGGGACTGAGCAGTTCTTC
CDR3aa: CASSQEGTEQFF

j_gene: TRBJ1-4
d_gene: -
v_gene: TRBV4-1
abundance: -
CDR3nt: TGCGCCAGCAGCCTGAATACAGGGCGAGTTAATGAAAAACTGTTTTTT
CDR3aa: CASSLNTGRVNEKLFF

j_gene: TRBJ2-7
d_gene: -
v_gene: TRBV25-1
abundance: -
CDR3nt: TGTGCCAGCAGTGAGTCCCAGTCGAGGGGGGCCCCCTACGAGCAGTACTTC
CDR3aa: CASSESQSRGAPYEQYF

j_gene: TRBJ2-2
d_gene: TRBD1
v_gene: TRBV4-1
abundance: -
CDR3nt: TGCGCCAGCAGGGACAGGTATTTGACCGGGGAGCTGTTTTTT
CDR3aa: CASRDRYLTGELFF

j_gene: TRBJ2-7
d_gene: TRBD1
v_gene: TRBV7-9
abundance: -
CDR3nt: TGTGCCAGCAGCTCCGGGACAGGGAGCTACGAGCAGTACTTC
CDR3aa: CASSSGTGSYEQYF

j_gene: TRBJ1-3
d_gene: TRBD1
v_gene: TRBV30
abundance: -
CDR3nt: TGTGCCTCCACGGACAGGGACAGAAACACCATATATTTT
CDR3aa: CASTDRDRNTIYF

j_gene: TRBJ2-1
d_gene: TRBD2
v_gene: TRBV30
abundance: -
CDR3nt: TGTGCCTGGAGTTGGGCTAGCGGGAGAGATGAAGTCTTC
CDR3aa: CAWSWASGRDEVF

j_gene: TRBJ1-2
d_gene: -
v_gene: TRBV29-1
abundance: -
CDR3nt: TGCAGCGCGGAGGGCCTTAACTATGGCTACACCTTC
CDR3aa: CSAEGLNYGYTF

j_gene: TRBJ2-7
d_gene: -
v_gene: TRBV2
abundance: -
CDR3nt: TGTGCCAGCAGTGATTCCTTAGGGGTCCGTTACGAGCAGTACTTC
CDR3aa: CASSDSLGVRYEQYF

j_gene: TRBJ1-1
d_gene: TRBD1
v_gene: TRBV27
abundance: few
CDR3nt: TGTGCCAGCAGTCAAGGGACAGGGGGGACTGAAGCTTTCTTT
CDR3aa: CASSQGTGGTEAFF

j_gene: TRBJ2-7
d_gene: -
v_gene: TRBV15
abundance: few
CDR3nt: TGTGCCACCAGCAGAGACAGGTACGAGCAGTACTTC
CDR3aa: CATSRDRYEQYF

j_gene: TRBJ1-6
d_gene: -
v_gene: TRBV9
abundance: -
CDR3nt: TGTGCCAGCAGCGTAGAGGCAGGGAGTAGCTCCTATAATTCACCCCTCCACTTT
CDR3aa: CASSVEAGSSSYNSPLHF

j_gene: TRBJ2-3
d_gene: TRBD2
v_gene: TRBV30
abundance: -
CDR3nt: TGTGCCTGGAGTCCCCCGAGACTAGCGGACAACACAGATACGCAGTATTTT
CDR3aa: CAWSPPRLADNTDTQYF

j_gene: TRBJ2-1
d_gene: -
v_gene: TRBV5-8
abundance: -
CDR3nt: TGTGCCAGCAGCTTTGGAATCGCCTCCTACAATGAGCAGTTCTTC
CDR3aa: CASSFGIASYNEQFF

j_gene: TRBJ1-2
d_gene: TRBD1
v_gene: TRBV5-4
abundance: few
CDR3nt: TGTGCCAGCAGCGCCCGGGACAGGGGGCTGTATGGCTACACCTTC
CDR3aa: CASSARDRGLYGYTF

j_gene: TRBJ2-5
d_gene: -
v_gene: TRBV19
abundance: -
CDR3nt: TGTGCCAGTACTCATAGCCCCGACAGGTACCAAGAGACCCAGTACTTC
CDR3aa: CASTHSPDRYQETQYF

j_gene: TRBJ2-1
d_gene: TRBD2
v_gene: TRBV27
abundance: -
CDR3nt: TGTGCCAGCAGTTTATGGGGCGGGCTAGCGGGAAACAATGAGCAGTTCTTC
CDR3aa: CASSLWGGLAGNNEQFF

j_gene: TRBJ2-3
d_gene: -
v_gene: TRBV6-5
abundance: -
CDR3nt: TGTGCCAGCAGCTCGGAGCTGGCTAGCACAGATACGCAGTATTTT
CDR3aa: CASSSELASTDTQYF

j_gene: TRBJ2-7
d_gene: -
v_gene: TRBV7-2
abundance: -
CDR3nt: TGTGCCAGCAGCTTAGGCGGTGGCGGAACCTACGAGCAGTACTTC
CDR3aa: CASSLGGGGTYEQYF

j_gene: TRBJ2-1
d_gene: TRBD2
v_gene: TRBV2
abundance: -
CDR3nt: TGTGCCAGCAGTGAAGCGCTTAGCGGGAGGGCCAATGAGCAGTTCTTC
CDR3aa: CASSEALSGRANEQFF

j_gene: TRBJ1-2
d_gene: TRBD1
v_gene: TRBV28
abundance: few
CDR3nt: TGTGCCAGCAGTGTTCTCCAAGGGACAGGGGATGGCTACACCTTC
CDR3aa: CASSVLQGTGDGYTF

j_gene: TRBJ1-2
d_gene: TRBD1
v_gene: TRBV4-1
abundance: few
CDR3nt: TGCGCCAGCAGCCGACTTCAGGGGGATGGCTACACCTTC
CDR3aa: CASSRLQGDGYTF

j_gene: TRBJ1-1
d_gene: TRBD1
v_gene: TRBV19
abundance: once
CDR3nt: TGTGCCAGTAGTCGCGGACAGGGGGCCCACACTGAAGCTTTCTTT
CDR3aa: CASSRGQGAHTEAFF

j_gene: TRBJ1-3
d_gene: -
v_gene: TRBV6-5
abundance: few
CDR3nt: TGTGCCAGCAGTTCAGCCCCAAGTGGAAACACCATATATTTT
CDR3aa: CASSSAPSGNTIYF

j_gene: TRBJ1-2
d_gene: TRBD1
v_gene: TRBV5-6
abundance: -
CDR3nt: TGTGCCAGCACCAACCGGGACAGGGGGCGCGGCTACACCTTC
CDR3aa: CASTNRDRGRGYTF

j_gene: TRBJ2-5
d_gene: -
v_gene: TRBV5-1
abundance: -
CDR3nt: TGCGCCAGCAGCTTGGATATGGAGACCCAGTACTTC
CDR3aa: CASSLDMETQYF

j_gene: TRBJ2-7
d_gene: TRBD2
v_gene: TRBV27
abundance: once
CDR3nt: TGTGCCAGCAGTGCAAAGGGAGGGATCGCCTCCTACGAGCAGTACTTC
CDR3aa: CASSAKGGIASYEQYF

j_gene: TRBJ1-2
d_gene: -
v_gene: TRBV5-8
abundance: -
CDR3nt: TGTGCCAGCAGCTTCGGAAGACGGTTCAGAGACTATGGCTACACCTTC
CDR3aa: CASSFGRRFRDYGYTF

j_gene: TRBJ1-1
d_gene: TRBD1
v_gene: TRBV9
abundance: -
CDR3nt: TGTGCCAGCAGCGGCCGGGGCCCAGGGGGGAACACTGAAGCTTTCTTT
CDR3aa: CASSGRGPGGNTEAFF

j_gene: TRBJ2-3
d_gene: -
v_gene: TRBV25-1
abundance: once
CDR3nt: TGTGCCAGCAGTGAATCGGAAGGGGCAGATACGCAGTATTTT
CDR3aa: CASSESEGADTQYF

j_gene: TRBJ1-2
d_gene: -
v_gene: TRBV6-5
abundance: -
CDR3nt: TGTGCCAGCAGTTACTCCTACAGGGACGGCTACACCTTC
CDR3aa: CASSYSYRDGYTF

j_gene: TRBJ1-4
d_gene: -
v_gene: TRBV12-5
abundance: -
CDR3nt: TGTGCTAGTGGTTTGGTCCCCACCCCTAATGAAAAACTGTTTTTT
CDR3aa: CASGLVPTPNEKLFF

j_gene: TRBJ2-3
d_gene: -
v_gene: TRBV6-1
abundance: -
CDR3nt: TGTGCCAGCAGTGGGTTCACAGATACGCAGTATTTT
CDR3aa: CASSGFTDTQYF

j_gene: TRBJ2-2
d_gene: TRBD1
v_gene: TRBV5-4
abundance: -
CDR3nt: TGTGCCAGCAGCCCCCCCGCAGGGGGCTCCGGGGAGCTGTTTTTT
CDR3aa: CASSPPAGGSGELFF

j_gene: TRBJ2-5
d_gene: -
v_gene: TRBV6-1
abundance: once
CDR3nt: TGTGCCAGCAGTGAAGGCTTGAGGGACGAGACCCAGTACTTC
CDR3aa: CASSEGLRDETQYF

j_gene: TRBJ2-7
d_gene: -
v_gene: TRBV28
abundance: -
CDR3nt: TGTGCCAGCAGGCGGGGTGGTCAACCCTCCGAGCAGTACTTC
CDR3aa: CASRRGGQPSEQYF

j_gene: TRBJ1-6
d_gene: -
v_gene: TRBV11-2
abundance: few
CDR3nt: TGTGCCAGCAGCTTCCCCTCGACAAGATCACCCCTCCACTTT
CDR3aa: CASSFPSTRSPLHF

j_gene: TRBJ1-2
d_gene: -
v_gene: TRBV5-6
abundance: few
CDR3nt: TGTGCCAGCAGCTCCTATGGCTACACCTTC
CDR3aa: CASSSYGYTF

j_gene: TRBJ1-5
d_gene: -
v_gene: TRBV27
abundance: -
CDR3nt: TGTGCCAGCAGGATAACAGGGTACAATCAGCCCCAGCATTTT
CDR3aa: CASRITGYNQPQHF

j_gene: TRBJ2-1
d_gene: TRBD2
v_gene: TRBV27
abundance: -
CDR3nt: TGTGCCAGCAGTTCCATCAATAGGGGACTAGCGGGAGGTGGGGTGGAGTTCTTC
CDR3aa: CASSSINRGLAGGGVEFF

j_gene: TRBJ2-4
d_gene: TRBD1
v_gene: TRBV28
abundance: -
CDR3nt: TGTGCCAGCAGTTTAACAGGGGGGAATATAAACATTCAGTACTTC
CDR3aa: CASSLTGGNINIQYF

j_gene: TRBJ2-7
d_gene: -
v_gene: TRBV4-1
abundance: -
CDR3nt: TGCGCCAGCAGCCAACTCGGGACTGGGAACTACGAGCAGTACTTC
CDR3aa: CASSQLGTGNYEQYF

j_gene: TRBJ1-1
d_gene: -
v_gene: TRBV19
abundance: -
CDR3nt: TGTGCCAGTCGTGGGACACTGAACACTGAAGCTTTCTTT
CDR3aa: CASRGTLNTEAFF

j_gene: TRBJ1-3
d_gene: -
v_gene: TRBV7-6
abundance: -
CDR3nt: TGTGCCAGCAGCTTGTATTTCTTTTCGGAGACCCGCTCTGGAAACACCATATATTTT
CDR3aa: CASSLYFFSETRSGNTIYF